This TCR beta chain was identified in a study of blood T cell repertoires in COVID-19. Study summary: Acute and convalescent COVID-19 samples came from the United States, Italy and Spain. PBMCs, B-cell-depleted T cells, or T cells provided the cDNA or gDNA that made up the material.

CDR1 and CDR2 from the germline V gene are DFQATT and SNEGSKA (reference sequence). V lost 3 bases to trimming and J lost 7 bases, with 25 bases between them. The CDR3 loop spans 17 amino acids. In the original analysis: Reference gene primer amplification gave estimated nucleated cell counts. The repertoire was sequenced with immunoSEQ multiplex PCR; TCRdb's copy has only in-frame clones and lacks some. For V, J and clone size, that table is used; D and trimming come from the DNA. In the table there are about 160,000 clones, 87% of which are singletons. This TCR derives from a woman in her fifties or sixties who had recovered from COVID-19. The rearrangement links TRBV20-1 to TRBJ1-5; the D gene is possibly TRBD1 (6 bases). Sequenced sample: peripheral blood. Here the CDR3 reads CSASGVHAAGDRQPQHF. CDR3 nucleotides: TGCAGTGCTAGTGGGGTTCATGCTGCAGGGGATAGGCAGCCCCAGCATTTT.